Following are 15 T cell receptor beta chains from one sample sequenced in a study of low-dose radiotherapy and immunotherapy resistance in tumors. Time point in this sample: after trial treatment. The treatment was: LDRT plus nivolumab, ipilimumab, low-dose cyclophosphamide and aspirin (RACIN trial). Alpha- and beta-chain coverage of first-strand cDNA came from TRAV- and TRBV-specific primers. The authors ran 15 to 25 PCR cycles to amplify TCRs with a constant-region primer and V-primer adapter. TCRdb called the reads again in MiXCR, with one record for every CDR3 protein. There are about 97,000 distinct CDR3 sequences in the sample; roughly 20% occur only once, and roughly 4.3% lies in the top ten. Specimen: PBMCs, collected after low-dose radiotherapy plus immunotherapy. The receptors were sampled from a male donor with prostate cancer.

Many counts were recorded for this clonotype. The CDR3 coding sequence is TGTGCCAGCAGCTTATGGGGTACGGTGGATGAGCAGTTCTTC. This gives the protein CASSLWGTVDEQFF. The chain joins TRBV7-2 to TRBJ2-1; D call uncertain. Germline V CDR1 and CDR2: SGHTA, FQGNSA. The CDR3 has 14 residues. The V and J ends lost 2 bases and 8 bases respectively, with 13 bases between them.

This clonotype has a count of ten or more. The chain uses TRBV29-1 and TRBJ2-3, with D hard to call. Germline V gives CDR1 SQVTM, CDR2 ANQGSEA. V lost 4 bases to trimming and J lost 0 bases, with 5 bases between them. The CDR3 runs to 12 residues. The DNA of the CDR3 is TGCAGCGTTGTGGACAGCACAGATACGCAGTATTTT. Translating it yields CSVVDSTDTQYF.

This clonotype has a count of ten or more. The chain employs TRBV12-3 or TRBV12-4 and TRBJ2-1; the match to TRBD1 covers 7 bases. CDR3 length: 16 amino acids. Trimming cost V 5 bases and J 3 bases; bases outside gene matches: 10. In DNA, the CDR3 is TGTGCCAGCAGTCACCAGGGGGACGTGGTCTACAATGAGCAGTTCTTC. Encoded protein: CASSHQGDVVYNEQFF.

This clonotype has a count of ten or more. The chain couples TRBV7-2 to TRBJ2-7; 7 bases align to TRBD1. This CDR3 is built from 16 residues. J lost 0 bases, V lost 1 base, and 6 bases had no gene match. CDR1 is SGHTA, CDR2 FQGNSA, per germline. Written as DNA, the CDR3 is TGTGCCAGCAGCTTAGGAGGGACAGCTAGCTCCTACGAGCAGTACTTC. Protein product: CASSLGGTASSYEQYF.

In its sample, this clonotype was seen many times. The chain carries TRBV7-2 and TRBJ2-1; tentative D call: TRBD2 (6 bases). V was clipped by 2 bases and J by 10 bases, with 15 bases between them. This CDR3 spans 14 amino acids. Germline CDR1 and CDR2: SGHTA and FQGNSA. CDR3 sequence reads: CASSLMPGVGEQFF. CDR3 coding DNA: TGTGCCAGCAGCTTAATGCCGGGGGTTGGGGAGCAGTTCTTC.

V usage is TRBV20-1 and J usage is TRBJ1-1; D uncertain. In germline, CDR1 is DFQATT, CDR2 SNEGSKA (reference sequence). The CDR3 extends over 11 amino acids. Trimming removed 2 bases at V and 7 bases at J, with 8 bases between. The CDR3 spells CSARPDGEAFF. The CDR3, as DNA: TGCAGTGCTAGACCCGACGGTGAAGCTTTCTTT.

This clonotype was seen ten or more times. The chain joins TRBV6-6 to TRBJ1-2; D call uncertain. The length of the CDR3 is 14 residues. Per germline, CDR1 MNHNY and CDR2 SVGAGI (reference sequence). The V gene lost 10 bases and the J gene lost 4 bases, with 19 bases spanning the gap. As DNA, the CDR3 is TGTGCCACCCAAGATCGCATTACGGCCTATGGCTACACCTTC. This codes for CATQDRITAYGYTF.

Ten or more counts support this clonotype. The chain recombines TRBV6-1 with TRBJ1-2; D is unclear. This CDR3 comprises 13 residues. Trimming took off 1 base at V and 4 bases at J, with 7 bases between the two ends. Germline CDR1 is MNHNS and CDR2 is SASEGT. The CDR3 nucleotides read TGTGCCAGCAGTGAAGGGCAGTTCTATGGCTACACCTTC. Protein: CASSEGQFYGYTF.

The gene calls are TRBV20-1 and TRBJ2-1; D remains unclear. Looked up from germline, CDR1 is DFQATT and CDR2 is SNEGSKA (reference sequence). The CDR3 spans 13 residues. V dropped 3 bases and J dropped 7 bases, with 13 bases sitting between them. CDR3 loop: CSASIQPQNEQFF. The CDR3 bases are TGCAGTGCTAGTATCCAGCCTCAGAATGAGCAGTTCTTC.

This clonotype appeared many times. This chain uses TRBV19 with TRBJ2-1; D may be TRBD2 (5 bases). V lost 5 bases and J lost 0, with 14 bases in between. Germline loops: CDR1 LNHDA, CDR2 SQIVND (reference sequence). There are 16 residues in the CDR3. CDR3 loop: CASSLEAVASYNEQFF. The CDR3 region has the DNA TGTGCCAGTAGTTTGGAAGCGGTGGCCTCCTACAATGAGCAGTTCTTC. Using reference TRBV19 and TRBJ2-1 for the parts outside the CDR3, the full variable domain is DGGITQSPKYLFRKEGQNVTLSCEQNLNHDAMYWYRQDPGQGLRLIYYSQIVNDFQKGDIAEGYSVSREKKESFPLTVTSAQKNPTAFYLCASSLEAVASYNEQFFGPGTRLTVL.

The chain uses TRBV2 and TRBJ1-5; no clear D gene. Trimming left V 7 bases short and J 0 bases short, with 16 bases between. The CDR3 spans 16 residues. From germline, CDR1 is SNHLY and CDR2 FYNNEI. CDR3 region: CASTRFGSNSNQPQHF. The CDR3 coding sequence is TGTGCCAGCACTAGATTCGGTTCGAATAGCAATCAGCCCCAGCATTTT.

There are many counts of this clonotype. The CDR3 is CASSPLGSGGPYNEQFF. In nucleotides, the CDR3 is TGCGCCAGCAGCCCCCTCGGGAGCGGGGGCCCTTACAATGAGCAGTTCTTC. The chain is built from TRBV4-1 and TRBJ2-1; TRBD2 aligns across 8 bases. There are 17 residues in the CDR3. From germline, CDR1 is MGHRA and CDR2 YSYEKL. With V trimmed by 4 bases and J by 4 bases, 12 bases remained unmatched.

At least ten counts were recorded for this clonotype. V usage is TRBV27 and J usage is TRBJ2-3, with D tentatively TRBD2 (5 bases). V was shortened by 4 bases and J by 2 bases, with 10 bases between the two germline ends. CDR3 size: 14 residues. Per germline, CDR1 MNHEY and CDR2 SMNVEV (reference sequence). The CDR3 sequence: CASSSVATTDTQYF. CDR3 DNA sequence: TGTGCCAGCAGTTCCGTAGCGACCACAGATACGCAGTATTTT.

The chain is built from TRBV7-2 and TRBJ2-3; D not resolved. CDR1 and CDR2 from the germline V gene are SGHTA and FQGNSA. Trimming left V 0 bases short and J 5 bases short, with 15 bases between. CDR3 length equals 16 residues. The CDR3: CASSLAATRVGDTQYF. CDR3 DNA sequence: TGTGCCAGCAGCTTAGCGGCTACCCGGGTAGGAGATACGCAGTATTTT.

The chain joins TRBV10-3 to TRBJ2-7; no clear D. CDR1 and CDR2 (germline): ENHRY, SYGVKD. CDR3 length: 14 amino acids. The V end lost 0 bases, the J end lost 3 bases, and 9 bases lay between the germline ends. The CDR3 DNA follows: TGTGCCATCAGTGAGTCGAATCTAGGCTACGAGCAGTACTTC. It translates to CAISESNLGYEQYF.